This is a list of T cell receptor beta chains from one sample in a study of CD8+ T cells in alopecia areata. Generated by immunoSEQ multiplex PCR, the TCRdb table keeps only in-frame clones and is missing some. This table holds some 150,000 clones, more than 85% found once. Sequencing was performed on CD8+ T cells sorted from blood, taken at week 4, from a patient treated with tofacitinib. The receptors were sampled from a human donor with alopecia areata. Each CDR3 is given with its conserved first and last residue. Each record gives: CDR3 DNA, CDR3 protein, V gene, J gene, D gene, clone size. D genes are given only for firm matches. Rows give clone size only sometimes, using once, few, many, or a class for an expanded clone.

CDR3nt: TGTGCCAGCAGTGGCCCCGGTGCGGAAGCTTTCTTT
CDR3aa: CASSGPGAEAFF
v_gene: TRBV25-1
j_gene: TRBJ1-1
d_gene: -
abundance: once

CDR3nt: TGCAGCGTTGAAGATGTCAGGGGGTCCCTCTCCACAGATACGCAGTATTTT
CDR3aa: CSVEDVRGSLSTDTQYF
v_gene: TRBV29-1
j_gene: TRBJ2-3
d_gene: TRBD1
abundance: -

CDR3nt: TGCAGCGTTGTGATAGCGGCCTTGAACACCGGGGAGCTGTTTTTT
CDR3aa: CSVVIAALNTGELFF
v_gene: TRBV29-1
j_gene: TRBJ2-2
d_gene: -
abundance: -

CDR3nt: TGTGCCAGCAGTTACTCGAATGCAGGGGACGAGCAGTACTTC
CDR3aa: CASSYSNAGDEQYF
v_gene: TRBV6-5
j_gene: TRBJ2-7
d_gene: -
abundance: -

CDR3nt: TGTGCCAGCAGCAAGCGAGCTCCGGGATCCGAGCAGTACTTC
CDR3aa: CASSKRAPGSEQYF
v_gene: TRBV7-9
j_gene: TRBJ2-7
d_gene: -
abundance: -

CDR3nt: TGTGCCAGCAGTTACCGGACTAGCGGGGGGGTGGATGAGCAGTTCTTC
CDR3aa: CASSYRTSGGVDEQFF
v_gene: TRBV6-5
j_gene: TRBJ2-1
d_gene: TRBD2
abundance: -

CDR3nt: TGTGCCTGGAGTGTGACGGGAGGGCCTTACGAGCAGTACTTC
CDR3aa: CAWSVTGGPYEQYF
v_gene: TRBV30
j_gene: TRBJ2-7
d_gene: TRBD2
abundance: -

CDR3nt: TGTGCCAGCAGCCCCACGACTAGCAATGAGCAGTTCTTC
CDR3aa: CASSPTTSNEQFF
v_gene: TRBV11-3
j_gene: TRBJ2-1
d_gene: -
abundance: -

CDR3nt: TGCGCCAGCCTTAAAAGGACAGGGGCGAGGAACTATGGCTACACCTTC
CDR3aa: CASLKRTGARNYGYTF
v_gene: TRBV10-2
j_gene: TRBJ1-2
d_gene: TRBD1
abundance: -

CDR3nt: TGTGCCAGTAGCAATCTCAGGGGGCAGGGAGATACGCAGTATTTT
CDR3aa: CASSNLRGQGDTQYF
v_gene: TRBV19
j_gene: TRBJ2-3
d_gene: TRBD1
abundance: once